The present T cell receptor (beta chain) was sequenced within a study of blood T cell repertoires in COVID-19. Background on the study: The samples span acute and convalescent COVID-19 from the United States, Italy and Spain.

In the original analysis: Counts of nucleated cells, estimated from reference gene primer amplification, were obtained. Measured with immunoSEQ multiplex PCR; TCRdb has only the in-frame clones, and not every one. The V and J calls and the clone size are those of that table, but D and trimming were determined from the DNA. The repertoire holds roughly 220,000 clones, with 80% to 85% as singletons. Trimming removed 8 bases at V and 1 base at J, with 17 bases between. Germline V gene lookup returns CDR1 KGHSH and CDR2 LQKENI. This CDR3 region has 16 residues. The rearrangement joins TRBV18 to TRBJ2-2, with a weak D call TRBD2 (6 bases). The sequencing input was peripheral blood. The source of this sequence is a man aged 25 to 40 with active or convalescent COVID-19. The DNA for the CDR3 is TGTGCCAGCACACTTCACGGGGGAGTGAACACCGGGGAGCTGTTTTTT. Translated: CASTLHGGVNTGELFF.